These 25 T cell receptor beta chains share one sample of origin, sequenced in a study of tumor and adjacent non-tumor tissue in lung cancer. A modified ARM-PCR protocol with three rounds of nested PCR amplified TCRbeta. TCRdb independently ran MiXCR on the multiplex PCR reads; one entry per CDR3 protein. The sample consists of 95,000 to 150,000 distinct CDR3 sequences, 60% to 70% of them appearing once. The template was RNA from unsorted bulk tissue. Sequenced sample: lung tumor tissue. These receptor sequences come from a man aged 30 to 45 with non-small cell lung cancer.

This clonotype was picked up a small number of times. A much larger clonotype is one base distant, so this may be a read error. The rearrangement joins TRBV4-1 to TRBJ2-7, with D perhaps matching TRBD1 (6 bases). Germline V gene sequence: CDR1 MGHRA, CDR2 YSYEKL. The CDR3 has 14 residues. The CDR3: CAGSQEDSTYEQYF. For the CDR3, the DNA is TGCGCCGGCAGCCAAGAGGACAGTACCTACGAGCAGTACTTC.

In regard to this clonotype: Mismatch with germline at one junction end may stem from a read error. This rearrangement joins TRBV20-1 to TRBJ2-7; a weak D match, TRBD2 (7 bases). The CDR3 totals 14 residues. CDR1 is DFQATT and CDR2 is SNEGSKA in the germline V gene (reference sequence). The CDR3 DNA is TGCAGTGCTAAAACAGTGGGGGGGCGCAACGAGCAATACTTC. Translated: CSAKTVGGRNEQYF.

Notes on this clonotype: Sequence at one end of the junction differs from germline and may be a read error. The chain joins TRBV4-3 to TRBJ2-5; tentatively, D is TRBD1 (6 bases). The CDR3 has 14 amino acids. Germline V gives CDR1 LGHNA, CDR2 YSLEER. Written as DNA, the CDR3 is TGCGCCAGCAGACAAGTCTCGGGACAAGAGACCCGGTACTTC. Protein: CASRQVSGQETRYF.

This clonotype was recorded many times. DNA for the CDR3: TGCAGTGCTAGAGACAAGGGGCAGGGAGATGGCTACACCTTC. It yields the protein CSARDKGQGDGYTF. The genes are TRBV20-1 and TRBJ1-2, with a possible D match to TRBD1 (5 bases). The germline gives CDR1 DFQATT, CDR2 SNEGSKA (reference sequence). The V end was cut by 0 bases, the J end by 6 bases, with 14 bases between. The CDR3 is made up of 14 amino acids.

This clonotype was detected ten times or more. This chain links TRBV20-1 with TRBJ2-3, with 8 bases fitting TRBD2. V lost 1 base and J lost 3; bases outside the gene matches: 9. From germline, CDR1 is DFQATT and CDR2 SNEGSKA (reference sequence). The CDR3 consists of 16 residues. The CDR3 region is CSARGDPGGPTDTQYF. DNA of the CDR3: TGCAGTGCTAGAGGTGATCCGGGAGGGCCAACAGATACGCAGTATTTT.

Points on this clonotype: One end of the junction varies from germline; a read error may be responsible. The chain has TRBV13 and TRBJ2-4; the D call may be TRBD1 or TRBD2 (6 bases each). Germline CDR1 reads PRHDT; CDR2 reads FYEKMQ (reference sequence). The CDR3 length is 16 residues. CDR3 nucleotides: TGTGCCAGCAGCTTAGCGGGGGCGTTAGCCAATAACATTCAGTACTTC. Protein product: CASSLAGALANNIQYF.

Details on this clonotype: The junction shows a germline mismatch at one end, possibly a read error. This chain links TRBV11-2 with TRBJ1-4, with D perhaps matching TRBD1 (5 bases). The CDR3 length is 14 residues. Germline CDR1 is SGHAT and CDR2 is FQNNGV. The CDR3 bases are TGTGCCAGCAGCGTACGGGGGGATGGTGAAAAACTCTTTTTT. Residues: CASSVRGDGEKLFF.

The chain carries TRBV11-2 and TRBJ2-7; unclear D gene. Germline V gives CDR1 SGHAT, CDR2 FQNNGV. The CDR3 is 12 amino acids. Trimming took off 3 bases at V and 13 bases at J, with 16 bases between the two ends. The CDR3 region is CASSFSSHEQYF. The DNA of the CDR3 is TGTGCCAGCAGCTTCAGCTCCCACGAACAATACTTC.

In its sample, this clonotype was seen many times. The rearrangement links TRBV20-1 to TRBJ2-7; 9 nucleotides match TRBD1. J was trimmed by 4 bases and V by 4 bases; bases with no gene match: 2. Germline CDR1 DFQATT, CDR2 SNEGSKA (reference sequence). This CDR3 contains 12 residues. CDR3 sequence: CSATDRGYEQYF. DNA for the CDR3: TGCAGTGCTACGGACAGGGGTTACGAGCAGTACTTC.

For this clonotype: Sequence at one end of the junction differs from germline and may be a read error. V and J are TRBV11-2 and TRBJ2-7; D gene unclear. The CDR3 contains 15 residues. CDR1 and CDR2 (germline): SGHAT, FQNNGV. This chain's CDR3 is CASSLDPSSSYELYF. For the CDR3, the DNA is TGTGCCAGCAGCTTAGACCCCTCGAGCAGTTACGAGCTGTACTTC. The whole variable domain, remainder taken from reference TRBV11-2 and TRBJ2-7, is EAGVAQSPRYKIIEKRQSVAFWCNPISGHATLYWYQQILGQGPKLLIQFQNNGVVDDSQLPKDRFSAERLKGVDSTLKIQPAKLEDSAVYLCASSLDPSSSYELYFGPGTRLTVT.

The chain has TRBV20-1 and TRBJ1-3; possibly TRBD1 for D (5 bases). The germline V gene has CDR1 DFQATT and CDR2 SNEGSKA (reference sequence). V lost 3 bases to trimming and J lost 8 bases, with 17 bases between them. The CDR3 totals 14 residues. This CDR3 is CSARTGLPVDTIYF. CDR3 DNA: TGCAGTGCTAGGACGGGACTACCTGTAGACACCATATATTTT.

This clonotype was seen a handful of times. Compared with germline, one end of the junction differs, possibly owing to a read error. V gene TRBV4-1 combines with J gene TRBJ2-7; D possibly uses TRBD1 or TRBD2 (5 bases each). The CDR3 length is 16 residues. Germline lookup yields CDR1 MGHRA and CDR2 YSYEKL. The CDR3 loop is CVSSQGERAIEYEQYF. The CDR3 DNA sequence: TGCGTCAGCAGTCAAGGGGAGAGGGCTATTGAGTACGAGCAGTACTTC.

A word on this clonotype: One base away lies a much larger clone, so this may be a sequencing read error. The conserved phenylalanine or tryptophan normally closing the CDR3 is absent here, so this likely arose from a read error. The chain carries TRBV20-1 and TRBJ1-1, with D tentatively TRBD1 (5 bases). V gave up 3 bases and J gave up 1 base, with 12 bases separating them. The CDR3 runs to 14 residues. Germline assignment: CDR1 DFQATT and CDR2 SNEGSKA (reference sequence). The CDR3 DNA reads as TGCAGTGCTAGTTATCTCGGGGGGAACACTGAAGCTTTCCTT. This codes for CSASYLGGNTEAFL.

A single count supports this clonotype. A read error may produce the germline difference seen at one junction end. The V and J genes are TRBV6-5 and TRBJ2-6, with TRBD1 matching over 7 bases. From germline, CDR1 is MNHEY and CDR2 SVGAGI. The CDR3 is 17 residues long. The CDR3 spells CASSEDRDFSWANVLTF. Here the CDR3 DNA reads TGTGCCAGCAGTGAAGACAGGGATTTCTCTTGGGCCAACGTCCTGACTTTC.

As concerns this clonotype: At one boundary the junction diverges from the germline segment, which might be a read error. The chain is built from TRBV24-1 and TRBJ2-2; tentative D call: TRBD2 (6 bases). This CDR3 comprises 13 residues. CDR1 and CDR2 from the germline V gene are KGHDR and SFDVKD. The CDR3, as DNA: TGTGTCACCAGTGGGGCAGGCCCGGGGGAGCCGTTTTTT. Translation: CVTSGAGPGEPFF.

Worth noting for this clonotype: One base away lies a much larger clone, so this may be a sequencing read error. This rearrangement joins TRBV6-6 to TRBJ2-6, with D perhaps matching TRBD1 (5 bases). The CDR3 loop spans 17 amino acids. Germline-derived CDR1 and CDR2 are MNHNY and SVGAGI (reference sequence). CDR3 sequence (DNA): TGTGCCAGCAATTACTCGAAGCAGGGCTCTGGGGCCAACGTCCTGACTTTC. The encoded protein is CASNYSKQGSGANVLTF.

As for this clonotype: Possible read error: a much larger clone is one base away. The chain uses TRBV5-4 and TRBJ2-5; maybe TRBD1 (5 bases). Germline CDR1 reads SGHNT; CDR2 reads YYREEE (reference sequence). Trimming cost V 4 bases and J 0 bases, with 13 bases left between them. CDR3 length: 15 residues. The CDR3: CASSPQVVNQETQYF. The CDR3 DNA reads TGTGCCAGCAGCCCACAGGTGGTAAACCAAGAGACCCAGTACTTC.

There are a few counts of this clonotype. The rearrangement joins TRBV28 to TRBJ2-3; no reliable D call. The germline V gene encodes CDR1 MDHEN and CDR2 SYDVKM. V lost 2 bases, J lost 1 base, and 7 bases lay in between. This CDR3 contains 14 residues. The CDR3 DNA sequence: TGTGCCAGCAGTTTAGACTGGGGCACAGATACGCAGTATTTT. Translated, it gives CASSLDWGTDTQYF.

A note on this clonotype: This may be a read error, as it is one base from a much larger clone. V is TRBV6-6 and J is TRBJ2-5; a possible D gene is TRBD1 (6 bases). The CDR3 length is 12 residues. CDR1 and CDR2 (germline): MNHNY, SVGAGI (reference sequence). The CDR3 coding sequence is TGTGCCTGCAGCCTCGTTTTAGGACAGCGAGACTTC. Encoded protein: CACSLVLGQRDF.

Regarding this clonotype: This may be a read error, as it is one base from a much larger clone. The chain is built from TRBV14 and TRBJ2-5, with D possibly TRBD1 on 5 matching bases. From germline, CDR1 is SGHDN and CDR2 FVKESK. CDR3 length equals 14 residues. In nucleotides, the CDR3 is TGTGCCACCAGCCAACTAACAGGAAAAGAGACCCAGTACTTC. Translation: CATSQLTGKETQYF.

As for this clonotype: A much larger clone lies a single base off, so this may be a read error. CDR3 coding DNA: TGCAGCGTTGATCGGAACAGACGGGATGAGCAGTTCTTC. It is translated as CSVDRNRRDEQFF. The V gene is TRBV29-1, the J gene TRBJ2-1; D is uncertain. The CDR3 extends over 13 amino acids. Germline assignment: CDR1 SQVTM and CDR2 ANQGSEA. V shed 3 bases and J shed 8 bases, with 14 bases lying between them.

V and J are TRBV6-1 and TRBJ2-7; D gene uncertain. The CDR3 contains 14 residues. V was shortened by 5 bases and J by 3 bases, with 14 bases between the two germline ends. Germline lookup yields CDR1 MNHNS and CDR2 SASEGT. As DNA, the CDR3 is TGTGCCAGCAGTCCCGGAACAGCAAGCTACGAGCAGTACTTC. Encoded protein: CASSPGTASYEQYF.

As to this clonotype: With a much larger clone just one base away, this may be a read error. The rearrangement links TRBV6-5 to TRBJ2-1; D is unresolved. CDR1 MNHEY and CDR2 SVGAGI come from the germline V gene. The CDR3 is 14 residues long. Trimming took 5 bases from V and 6 from J, leaving 14 bases between them. The CDR3 DNA follows: TGTGCCAGCAGTCACGAGGCGGCTTTCAATGAGCAGTTCTTC. This translates into CASSHEAAFNEQFF.

Comments on this clonotype: Since a much larger clone is just one base distant, this may be a read error. The chain recombines TRBV12-3 or TRBV12-4 with TRBJ2-7; 11 bases match TRBD1. The CDR3 covers 14 residues. CDR3 sequence (DNA): TGTGCCAGCAGAGGACAGGGGGCGAGCTACAAGCAGTACTTC. This codes for CASRGQGASYKQYF.

This clonotype appeared many times. The chain recombines TRBV6-2 or TRBV6-3 with TRBJ2-2, with D unclear. The germline CDR1 and CDR2 sequences are MNHEY and SVGEGT. Trimming removed 4 bases from V and 1 base from J, with 1 base in between. This CDR3 is 12 amino acids long. DNA of the CDR3: TGTGCCAGCAGTTGGAACACCGGGGAGCTGTTTTTT. Encoded protein: CASSWNTGELFF.